This T cell receptor beta chain was documented in a study of cytomegalovirus exposure and HLA in healthy donors. Overall study results and limits: The study reported that TCR beta sequences accurately predicted HLA-A and HLA-B alleles in most subjects.

Concerning this clone: Its antigen remains unknown.

60 Vbeta and 13 Jbeta primers were used in PCR. Method: immunoSEQ multiplex PCR; TCRdb's copy keeps in-frame clones and lacks some. The repertoire includes over 100,000 clones, 70% to 75% of them detected once, and roughly 7.2% sits in the top ten. The J segment lost 6 bases and the V segment lost 0 bases, leaving 7 bases of the junction unmatched. Germline CDR1 and CDR2: SGHRS and YFSETQ. CDR3 length: 16 residues. The sequence was collected from a male donor in good health and CMV-seronegative. The V call is TRBV5-1, the J call TRBJ1-4; 8 bases match TRBD1. Sample: PBMCs. Here the CDR3 reads CASSLEGRGQYEKLFF. CDR3 nucleotide sequence: TGCGCCAGCAGCTTGGAAGGCAGGGGGCAGTATGAAAAACTGTTTTTT.